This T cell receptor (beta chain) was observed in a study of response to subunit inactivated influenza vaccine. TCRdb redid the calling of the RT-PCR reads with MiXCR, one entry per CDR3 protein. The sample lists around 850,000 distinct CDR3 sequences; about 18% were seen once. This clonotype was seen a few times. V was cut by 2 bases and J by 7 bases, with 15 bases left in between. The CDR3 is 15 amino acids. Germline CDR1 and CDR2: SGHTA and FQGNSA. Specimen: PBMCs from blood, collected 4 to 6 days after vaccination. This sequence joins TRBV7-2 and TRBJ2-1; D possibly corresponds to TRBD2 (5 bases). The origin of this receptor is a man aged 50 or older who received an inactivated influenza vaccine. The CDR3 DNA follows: TGTGCCAGCAGCTTATCATTACCCGGGGAAAATGAGCAGTTCTTC. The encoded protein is CASSLSLPGENEQFF.